One sample yielded the 10 T cell receptor beta chains listed below, sequenced in a study of T cell responses to AZD1222 COVID-19 vaccine. Libraries were prepared by immunoSEQ multiplex PCR; TCRdb keeps only in-frame clonotypes and omits some of them. The sample has 75,000 to 100,000 clones, around 90% seen once. Sequencing used peripheral blood, obtained on day 0 of AZD1222 vaccination. These receptors were obtained from an adult in good health.

This chain uses TRBV10-3 with TRBJ1-1; weak D call: TRBD1 (6 bases). CDR3 length: 15 amino acids. CDR1 is ENHRY, CDR2 SYGVKD, per germline. Trimming shortened V by 7 bases and J by 4 bases, and 19 bases separated the two germline ends. The CDR3, as DNA: TGTGCCATCAAGCCCCAACAGGGCTCCCCCACTGAAGCTTTCTTT. Translation gives CAIKPQQGSPTEAFF.

The chain joins TRBV19 to TRBJ1-1; weak D call: TRBD1 (5 bases). CDR3 length: 12 amino acids. V lost 7 bases and J lost 4, with 10 bases in between. Germline CDR1 LNHDA, CDR2 SQIVND (reference sequence). This CDR3 reads CASTQGPTEAFF. CDR3 nucleotide sequence: TGTGCCAGTACCCAGGGTCCCACTGAAGCTTTCTTT. Full variable domain (rest looked up from reference TRBV19 and TRBJ1-1): DGGITQSPKYLFRKEGQNVTLSCEQNLNHDAMYWYRQDPGQGLRLIYYSQIVNDFQKGDIAEGYSVSREKKESFPLTVTSAQKNPTAFYLCASTQGPTEAFFGQGTRLTVV.

Points on this clone: This specimen includes other DNA sequences encoding the same CDR3. This CDR3 is CASSLGGAGANVLTF. In DNA, the CDR3 is TGTGCCAGCAGTTTAGGAGGGGCCGGGGCCAACGTCCTGACTTTC. The chain is built from TRBV28 and TRBJ2-6; D is perhaps TRBD2 (6 bases). Trimming removed 2 bases at V and 4 bases at J, with 9 bases between. The CDR3 runs to 15 residues. CDR1 is MDHEN and CDR2 is SYDVKM in the germline V gene.

The CDR3 region is CASSYNTGGAWYEQYF. For the CDR3, the DNA is TGTGCCAGCAGTTACAACACAGGGGGGGCTTGGTACGAGCAGTACTTC. The chain links TRBV6-2 or TRBV6-3 to TRBJ2-7, with D maybe TRBD1 (8 bases). V lost 2 bases to trimming and J lost 4 bases, with 18 bases between them. The CDR3 spans 16 residues. Germline CDR1 reads MNHEY; CDR2 reads SVGEGT.

The V call is TRBV18, the J call TRBJ2-5; D call uncertain. V lost 0 bases and J 4 bases, leaving 6 bases between the germline ends. The germline CDR1 and CDR2 sequences are KGHSH and LQKENI. The CDR3 totals 13 residues. CDR3 loop: CASSPPRPETQYF. For the CDR3, the DNA is TGTGCCAGCTCACCACCCCGGCCAGAGACCCAGTACTTC.

The chain is built from TRBV28 and TRBJ2-2; 8 bases are shared with TRBD2. CDR1 is MDHEN and CDR2 is SYDVKM in the germline V gene. Losses at the gene ends were 6 bases for V and 0 bases for J; bases not matched to a gene: 6. The CDR3 spans 16 residues. The CDR3 reads CASSTPTSANTGELFF. CDR3 sequence (DNA): TGTGCCAGCAGCACCCCGACTAGCGCGAACACCGGGGAGCTGTTTTTT.

For the CDR3, the DNA is TGCAGCGTTACCAGGGGAGACACTGAAGCTTTCTTT. Its protein product is CSVTRGDTEAFF. J is TRBJ1-1 and V is TRBV29-1; a possible D gene is TRBD1 (6 bases). V gave up 5 bases and J gave up 3 bases, with 10 bases separating them. The CDR3 runs 12 residues. CDR1 and CDR2 (germline): SQVTM, ANQGSEA.

This rearrangement joins TRBV12-3 or TRBV12-4 to TRBJ2-7, with D tentatively TRBD1 (6 bases). Trimming removed 6 bases from V and 5 bases from J, with 14 bases in between. This CDR3 comprises 13 residues. CDR3 bases: TGTGCCAGCAGATACCAAACAGGGAACGAGCAGTACTTC. Its protein product is CASRYQTGNEQYF.

This rearrangement joins TRBV5-6 to TRBJ1-4; D unresolved. The CDR3 covers 13 residues. Germline V CDR1 and CDR2: SGHDT, YYEEEE. The V gene lost 4 bases and the J gene lost 6 bases, with 10 bases spanning the gap. In nucleotides, the CDR3 is TGTGCCAGCAGCCCTATGGGAGATGAAAAACTGTTTTTT. It translates to CASSPMGDEKLFF.

V usage is TRBV5-6 and J usage is TRBJ2-7; 11 nucleotides align to TRBD2. Losses at the gene ends were 4 bases for V and 0 bases for J; bases not matched to a gene: 9. Looked up from germline, CDR1 is SGHDT and CDR2 is YYEEEE. This CDR3 region has 17 residues. CDR3 region: CASSLGTSGYYSYEQYF. The CDR3 DNA is TGTGCCAGCAGCCTCGGGACTAGCGGTTATTACTCCTACGAGCAGTACTTC.